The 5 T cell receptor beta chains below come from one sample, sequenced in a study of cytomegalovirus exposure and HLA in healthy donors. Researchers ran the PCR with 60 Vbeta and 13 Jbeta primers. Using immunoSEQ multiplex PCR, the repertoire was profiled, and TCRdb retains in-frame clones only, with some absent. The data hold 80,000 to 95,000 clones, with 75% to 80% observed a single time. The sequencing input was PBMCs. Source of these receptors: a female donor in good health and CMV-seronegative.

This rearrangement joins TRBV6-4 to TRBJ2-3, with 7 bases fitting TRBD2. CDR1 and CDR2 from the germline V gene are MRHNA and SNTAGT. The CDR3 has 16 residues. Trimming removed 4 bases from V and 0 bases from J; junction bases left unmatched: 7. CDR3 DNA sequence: TGTGCCAGCAGTGTCTTCAGCGGGATCAGCACAGATACGCAGTATTTT. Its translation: CASSVFSGISTDTQYF.

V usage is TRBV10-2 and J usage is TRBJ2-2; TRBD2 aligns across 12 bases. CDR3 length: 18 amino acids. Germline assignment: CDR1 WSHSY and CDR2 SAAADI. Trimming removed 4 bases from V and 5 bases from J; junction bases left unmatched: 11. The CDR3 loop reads CASSGPLAGGPRTGELFF. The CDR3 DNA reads TGCGCCAGCAGTGGCCCTCTAGCGGGAGGGCCAAGGACCGGGGAGCTGTTTTTT.

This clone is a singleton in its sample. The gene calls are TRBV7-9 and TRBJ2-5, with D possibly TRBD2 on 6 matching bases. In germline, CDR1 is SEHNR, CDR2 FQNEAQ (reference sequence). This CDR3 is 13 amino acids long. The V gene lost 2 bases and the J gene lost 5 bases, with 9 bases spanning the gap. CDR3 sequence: CASSLQEGETQYF. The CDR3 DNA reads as TGTGCCAGCAGCTTACAGGAGGGCGAGACCCAGTACTTC.

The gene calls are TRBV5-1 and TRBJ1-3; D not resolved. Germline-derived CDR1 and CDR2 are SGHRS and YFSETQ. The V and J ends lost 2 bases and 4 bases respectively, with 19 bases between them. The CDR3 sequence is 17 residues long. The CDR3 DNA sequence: TGCGCCAGCAGCTTCGATCCCGGCGGATCGGTAGGAAACACCATATATTTT. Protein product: CASSFDPGGSVGNTIYF.

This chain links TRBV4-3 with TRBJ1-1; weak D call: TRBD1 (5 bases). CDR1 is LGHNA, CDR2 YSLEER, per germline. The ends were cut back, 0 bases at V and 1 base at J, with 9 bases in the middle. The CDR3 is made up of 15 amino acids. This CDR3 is CASSQEGQGNTEAFF. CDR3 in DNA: TGCGCCAGCAGCCAAGAAGGGCAGGGGAACACTGAAGCTTTCTTT.